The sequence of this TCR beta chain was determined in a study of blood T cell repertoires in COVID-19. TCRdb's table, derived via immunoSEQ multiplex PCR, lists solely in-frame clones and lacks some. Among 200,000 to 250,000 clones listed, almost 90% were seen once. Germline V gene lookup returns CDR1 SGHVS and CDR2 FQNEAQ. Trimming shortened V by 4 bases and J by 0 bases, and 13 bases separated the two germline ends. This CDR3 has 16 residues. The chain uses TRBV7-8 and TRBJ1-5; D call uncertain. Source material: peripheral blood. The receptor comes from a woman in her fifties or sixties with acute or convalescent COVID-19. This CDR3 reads CASSSQAGFSNQPQHF. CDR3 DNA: TGTGCCAGCAGCTCGCAAGCGGGATTTAGCAATCAGCCCCAGCATTTT.